Reported below is one T cell receptor beta chain. The antigen remains undetermined. The sample belongs to a study of graft-versus-host responses after intestinal transplantation. Turning to the study itself: The recipients all started with anti-thymocyte globulin induction and then took tacrolimus and steroids for about three years.

The V gene's germline CDR1 is SGHNT and CDR2 YYREEE (reference sequence). The CDR3 has 14 residues. V dropped 4 bases and J dropped 3; count of bases not matched to a gene: 6. The protocol was immunoSEQ multiplex PCR, while the TCRdb copy is restricted to in-frame clones and leaves out a portion. The sample lists some 80,000 clones; roughly 90% were seen once. The origin of this receptor is a human donor who was the organ donor for an intestinal transplant. The material was unstimulated CD8+ T cells sorted from spleen or lymph node cells, obtained before transplant. The chain joins TRBV5-4 to TRBJ2-7; 8 bases match TRBD2. The CDR3, as DNA: TGTGCCAGCAGCCTAGGGACTAGTGTCTACGAGCAGTACTTC. Residues: CASSLGTSVYEQYF. The entire variable domain, with the rest obtained from reference TRBV5-4 and TRBJ2-7, is as follows: ETGVTQSPTHLIKTRGQQVTLRCSSQSGHNTVSWYQQALGQGPQFIFQYYREEENGRGNFPPRFSGLQFPNYSSELNVNALELDDSALYLCASSLGTSVYEQYFGPGTRLTVT.